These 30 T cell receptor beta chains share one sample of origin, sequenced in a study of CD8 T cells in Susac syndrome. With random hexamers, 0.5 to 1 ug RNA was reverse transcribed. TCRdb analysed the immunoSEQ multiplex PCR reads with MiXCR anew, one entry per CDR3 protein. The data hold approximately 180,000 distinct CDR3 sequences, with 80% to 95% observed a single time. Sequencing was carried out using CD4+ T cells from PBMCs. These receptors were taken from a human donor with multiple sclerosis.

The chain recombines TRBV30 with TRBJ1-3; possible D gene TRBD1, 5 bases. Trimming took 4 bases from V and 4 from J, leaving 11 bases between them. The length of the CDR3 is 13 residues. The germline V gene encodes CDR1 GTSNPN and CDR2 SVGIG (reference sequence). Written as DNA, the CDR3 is TGTGCCTGGACCGTCGGGGGGGGAAACACCATATATTTT. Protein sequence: CAWTVGGGNTIYF.

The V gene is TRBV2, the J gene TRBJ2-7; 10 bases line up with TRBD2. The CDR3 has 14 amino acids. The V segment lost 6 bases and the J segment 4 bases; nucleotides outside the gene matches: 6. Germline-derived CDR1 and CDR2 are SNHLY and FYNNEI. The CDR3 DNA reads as TGTGCCAGCAGGGTAGCGGGAGGCGAGTACGAGCAGTACTTC. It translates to CASRVAGGEYEQYF.

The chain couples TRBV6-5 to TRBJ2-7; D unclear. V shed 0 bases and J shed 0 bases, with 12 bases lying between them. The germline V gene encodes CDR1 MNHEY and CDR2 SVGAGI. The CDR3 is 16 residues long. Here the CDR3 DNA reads TGTGCCAGCAGTTACTCAGTAGTGGGAATCTCCTACGAGCAGTACTTC. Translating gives CASSYSVVGISYEQYF.

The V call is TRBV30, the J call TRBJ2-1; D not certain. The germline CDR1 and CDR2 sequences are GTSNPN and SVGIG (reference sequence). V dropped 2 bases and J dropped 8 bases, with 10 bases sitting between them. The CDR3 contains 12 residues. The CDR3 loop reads CAWSQDVYEQFF. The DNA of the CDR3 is TGTGCCTGGAGTCAAGACGTGTATGAGCAGTTCTTC.

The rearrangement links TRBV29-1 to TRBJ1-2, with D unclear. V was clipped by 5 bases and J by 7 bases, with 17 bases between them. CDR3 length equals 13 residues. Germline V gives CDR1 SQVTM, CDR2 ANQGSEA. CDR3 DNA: TGCAGCGTTCTAGAGGAGGGTTTTCGTGGCTACACCTTC. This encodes CSVLEEGFRGYTF.

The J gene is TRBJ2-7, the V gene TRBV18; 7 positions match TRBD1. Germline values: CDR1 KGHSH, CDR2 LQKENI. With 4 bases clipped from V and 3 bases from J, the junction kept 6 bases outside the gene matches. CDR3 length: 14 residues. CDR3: CASSLSGTDYEQYF. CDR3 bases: TGTGCCAGCTCACTCTCCGGGACAGACTACGAGCAGTACTTC. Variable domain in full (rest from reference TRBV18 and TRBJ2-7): NAGVMQNPRHLVRRRGQEARLRCSPMKGHSHVYWYRQLPEEGLKFMVYLQKENIIDESGMPKERFSAEFPKEGPSILRIQQVVRGDSAAYFCASSLSGTDYEQYFGPGTRLTVT.

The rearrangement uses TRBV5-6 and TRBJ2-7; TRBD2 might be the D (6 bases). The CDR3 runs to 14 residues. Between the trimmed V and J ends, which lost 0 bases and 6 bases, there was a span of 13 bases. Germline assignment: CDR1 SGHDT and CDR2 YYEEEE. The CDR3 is CASSLVGGVSEQYF. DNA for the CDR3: TGTGCCAGCAGCTTGGTCGGAGGGGTTAGCGAGCAGTACTTC.

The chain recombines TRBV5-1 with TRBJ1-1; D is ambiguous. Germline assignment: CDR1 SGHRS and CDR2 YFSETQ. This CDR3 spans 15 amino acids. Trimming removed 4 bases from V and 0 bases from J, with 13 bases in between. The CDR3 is CASSLHTLMNTEAFF. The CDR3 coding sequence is TGCGCCAGCAGCCTACACACCTTAATGAACACTGAAGCTTTCTTT.

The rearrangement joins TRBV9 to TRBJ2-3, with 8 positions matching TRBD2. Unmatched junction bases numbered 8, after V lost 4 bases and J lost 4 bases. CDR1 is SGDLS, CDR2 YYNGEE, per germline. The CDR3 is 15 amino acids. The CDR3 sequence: CASSSQIGGADTQYF. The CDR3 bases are TGTGCCAGCAGCTCCCAGATCGGGGGGGCAGATACGCAGTATTTT.

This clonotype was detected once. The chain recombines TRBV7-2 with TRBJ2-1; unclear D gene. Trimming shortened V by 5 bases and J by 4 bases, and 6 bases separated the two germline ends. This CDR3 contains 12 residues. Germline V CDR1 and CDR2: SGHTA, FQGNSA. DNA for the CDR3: TGTGCCAGCAGCACAAATTACAATGAGCAGTTCTTC. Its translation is CASSTNYNEQFF.

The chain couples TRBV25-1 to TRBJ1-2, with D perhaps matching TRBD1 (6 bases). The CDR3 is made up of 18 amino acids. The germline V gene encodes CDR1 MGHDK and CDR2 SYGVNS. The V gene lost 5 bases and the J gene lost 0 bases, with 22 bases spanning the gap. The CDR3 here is CASSPTGSLAPANYGYTF. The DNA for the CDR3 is TGTGCCAGCAGTCCTACAGGGAGTTTGGCCCCAGCTAACTATGGCTACACCTTC.

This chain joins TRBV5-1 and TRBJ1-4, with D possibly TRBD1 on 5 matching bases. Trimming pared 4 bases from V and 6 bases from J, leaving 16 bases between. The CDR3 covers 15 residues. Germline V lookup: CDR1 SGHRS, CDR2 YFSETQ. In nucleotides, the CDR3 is TGCGCCAGCAGCGCGGACGGGGGAAATTATGAAAAACTGTTTTTT. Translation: CASSADGGNYEKLFF.

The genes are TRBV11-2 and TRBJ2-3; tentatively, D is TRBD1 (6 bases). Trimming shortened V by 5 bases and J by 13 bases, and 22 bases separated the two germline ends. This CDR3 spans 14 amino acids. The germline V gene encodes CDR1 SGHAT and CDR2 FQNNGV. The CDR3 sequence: CASSLGQGQGREYF. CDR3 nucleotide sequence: TGTGCCAGCAGCCTAGGCCAAGGGCAGGGGAGAGAGTATTTT.

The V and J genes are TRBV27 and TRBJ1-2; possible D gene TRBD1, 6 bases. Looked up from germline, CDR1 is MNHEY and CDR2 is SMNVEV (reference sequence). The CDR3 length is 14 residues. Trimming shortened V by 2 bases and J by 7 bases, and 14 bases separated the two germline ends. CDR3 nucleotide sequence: TGTGCCAGCAGTTTACTCCAACAGGGTGGTGGCTACACCTTC. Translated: CASSLLQQGGGYTF.

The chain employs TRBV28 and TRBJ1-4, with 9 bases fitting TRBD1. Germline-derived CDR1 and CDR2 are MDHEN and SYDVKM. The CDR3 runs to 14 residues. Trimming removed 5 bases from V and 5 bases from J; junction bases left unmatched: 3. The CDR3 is CASSNTGGNEKLFF. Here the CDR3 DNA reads TGTGCCAGCAGTAACACAGGGGGCAATGAAAAACTGTTTTTT.

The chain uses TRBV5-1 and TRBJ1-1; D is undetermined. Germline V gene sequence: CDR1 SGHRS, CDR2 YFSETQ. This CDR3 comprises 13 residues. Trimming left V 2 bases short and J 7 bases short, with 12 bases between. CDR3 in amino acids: CASSFLGSNEAFF. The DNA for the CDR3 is TGCGCCAGCAGCTTTCTCGGAAGTAATGAAGCTTTCTTT.

CDR3 DNA sequence: TGTGCCAGCAGTTTGGAAGGCGGGGGAACCTACGAGCAGTACTTC. This codes for CASSLEGGGTYEQYF. The chain couples TRBV12-3 or TRBV12-4 to TRBJ2-7, with 7 bases matching TRBD2. The trim removed 3 bases at V and 2 bases at J, leaving 7 bases unmatched. This CDR3 has 15 amino acids.

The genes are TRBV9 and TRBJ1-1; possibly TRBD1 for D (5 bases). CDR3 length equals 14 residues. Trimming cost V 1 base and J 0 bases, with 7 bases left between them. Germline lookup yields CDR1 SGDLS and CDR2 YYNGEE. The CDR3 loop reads CASSVLGLNTEAFF. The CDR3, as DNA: TGTGCCAGCAGCGTACTGGGACTGAACACTGAAGCTTTCTTT.

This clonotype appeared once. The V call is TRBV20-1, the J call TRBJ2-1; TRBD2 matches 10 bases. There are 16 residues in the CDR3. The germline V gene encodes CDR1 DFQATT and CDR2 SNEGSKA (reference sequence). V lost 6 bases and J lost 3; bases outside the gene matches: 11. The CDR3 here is CSAPPSGGMDYNEQFF. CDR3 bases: TGCAGTGCCCCACCTAGCGGGGGTATGGACTACAATGAGCAGTTCTTC.

The CDR3 loop is CSVARGTSTDTQYF. The CDR3 DNA sequence: TGCAGCGTTGCACGGGGGACTAGCACAGATACGCAGTATTTT. The chain is built from TRBV29-1 and TRBJ2-3; tentative D call: TRBD2 (6 bases). CDR1 is SQVTM, CDR2 ANQGSEA, per germline. This CDR3 is built from 14 residues. Trimming left V 4 bases short and J 0 bases short, with 11 bases between.

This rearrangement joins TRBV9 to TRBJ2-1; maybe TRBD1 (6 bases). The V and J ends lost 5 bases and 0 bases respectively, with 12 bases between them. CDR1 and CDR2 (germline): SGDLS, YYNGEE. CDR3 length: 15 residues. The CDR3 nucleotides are TGTGCCAGCAGGTCTACAGGGAGCTCCTACAATGAGCAGTTCTTC. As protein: CASRSTGSSYNEQFF.

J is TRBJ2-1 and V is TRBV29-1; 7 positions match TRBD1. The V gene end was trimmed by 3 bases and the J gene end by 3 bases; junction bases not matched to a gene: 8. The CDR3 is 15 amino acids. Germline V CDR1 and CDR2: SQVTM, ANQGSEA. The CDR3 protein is CSVESGQLFYNEQFF. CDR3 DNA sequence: TGCAGCGTTGAGTCGGGACAGCTATTCTACAATGAGCAGTTCTTC.

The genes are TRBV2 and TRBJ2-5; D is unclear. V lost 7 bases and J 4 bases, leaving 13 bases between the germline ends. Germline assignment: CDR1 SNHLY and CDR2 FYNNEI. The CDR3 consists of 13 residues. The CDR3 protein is CASNWQARETQYF. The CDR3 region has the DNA TGTGCCAGCAATTGGCAGGCCCGAGAGACCCAGTACTTC.

CDR3 in DNA: TGTGCCAGCTCACCCACGGGACGGGAGAACTATGGCTACACCTTC. Its protein product is CASSPTGRENYGYTF. The gene calls are TRBV18 and TRBJ1-2, with D perhaps TRBD1 (5 bases). The CDR3 sequence is 15 residues long. Trimming removed 3 bases at V and 2 bases at J, with 13 bases between. The germline V gene encodes CDR1 KGHSH and CDR2 LQKENI.

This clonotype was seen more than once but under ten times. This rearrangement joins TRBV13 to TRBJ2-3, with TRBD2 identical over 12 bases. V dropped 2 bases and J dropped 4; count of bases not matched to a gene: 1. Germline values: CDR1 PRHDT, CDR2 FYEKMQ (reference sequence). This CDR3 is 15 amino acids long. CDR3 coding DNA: TGTGCCAGCAGCTTACTAGCGGGGGGGTCAGATACGCAGTATTTT. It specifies CASSLLAGGSDTQYF.

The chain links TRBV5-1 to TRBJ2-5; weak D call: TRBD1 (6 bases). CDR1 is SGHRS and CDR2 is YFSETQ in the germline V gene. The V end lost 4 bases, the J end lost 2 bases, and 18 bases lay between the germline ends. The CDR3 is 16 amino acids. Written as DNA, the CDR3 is TGCGCCAGCAGCCAAAACCCGACAGGAACTCAAGAGACCCAGTACTTC. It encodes CASSQNPTGTQETQYF.

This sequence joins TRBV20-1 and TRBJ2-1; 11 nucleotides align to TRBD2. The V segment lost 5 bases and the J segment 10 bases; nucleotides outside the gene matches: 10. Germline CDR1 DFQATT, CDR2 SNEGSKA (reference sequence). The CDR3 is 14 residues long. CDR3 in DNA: TGCAGTGCTCTTGGGGTAGCGGGAGGGCGGGAGCAGTTCTTC. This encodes CSALGVAGGREQFF.

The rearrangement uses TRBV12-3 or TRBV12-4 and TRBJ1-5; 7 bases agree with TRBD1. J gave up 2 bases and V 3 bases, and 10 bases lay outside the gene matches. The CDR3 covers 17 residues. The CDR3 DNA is TGTGCCAGCAGTTTGAAGGGGGCAGGGAGTGGCAATCAGCCCCAGCATTTT. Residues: CASSLKGAGSGNQPQHF.

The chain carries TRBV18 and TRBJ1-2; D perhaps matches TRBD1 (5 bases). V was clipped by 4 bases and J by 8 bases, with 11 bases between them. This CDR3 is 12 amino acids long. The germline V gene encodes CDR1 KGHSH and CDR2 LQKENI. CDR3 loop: CASSLGGLGYTF. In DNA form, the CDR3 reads TGTGCCAGCTCACTCGGGGGTCTCGGCTACACCTTC. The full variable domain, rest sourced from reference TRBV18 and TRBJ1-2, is NAGVMQNPRHLVRRRGQEARLRCSPMKGHSHVYWYRQLPEEGLKFMVYLQKENIIDESGMPKERFSAEFPKEGPSILRIQQVVRGDSAAYFCASSLGGLGYTFGSGTRLTVV.

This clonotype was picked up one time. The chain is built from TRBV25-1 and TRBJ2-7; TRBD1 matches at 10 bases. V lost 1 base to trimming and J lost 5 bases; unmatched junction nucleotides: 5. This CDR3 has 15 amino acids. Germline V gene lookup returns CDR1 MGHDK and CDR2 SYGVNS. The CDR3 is CASSEFRTGGHEQYF. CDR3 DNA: TGTGCCAGCAGTGAATTCAGGACAGGGGGGCACGAGCAGTACTTC.